What follows is one TCR beta chain and its context. The antigen remains unidentified. The PCR was carried out with 60 Vbeta primers and 13 Jbeta primers. Only in-frame clones appear in the TCRdb table, and some are missing; sequencing was by immunoSEQ multiplex PCR. The sample has approximately 200,000 clones, roughly 79% seen once. This specimen comes from a study of cytomegalovirus exposure and HLA in healthy donors. Study in general: Inside one of the first data releases sat around 80 million unique TCRs taken from HLA-typed donors. The study, taken as a whole, reports: Analysis was carried out at a later point, and it linked a missense DCLRE1C variant to TCR beta V- and J-gene trimming. An observed cluster of highly shared sequence variants was recorded as a likely sequencing artifact. Versus the approximately 670-donor mean, an Asian-associated ancestry cluster reportedly showed fewer N-insertions in a later analysis.

The origin of this receptor is a woman younger than 35 in good health and CMV-seronegative. The specimen sequenced was PBMCs.

Here the CDR3 DNA reads TGTGCCAGCAGCCCCGAGGTTGGGGCTGAAAAACTGTTTTTT. Protein sequence: CASSPEVGAEKLFF. V and J are TRBV5-4 and TRBJ1-4; TRBD1 is a possible D gene (5 bases). With 4 bases removed from V and 7 bases from J, the gap between germline ends came to 14 bases. This CDR3 is built from 14 residues. In germline, CDR1 is SGHNT, CDR2 YYREEE (reference sequence).